This T cell receptor beta chain is drawn from a study of blood T cell repertoires in COVID-19. Turning to the study itself: T cells, B-cell-depleted T cells, or PBMCs provided the cDNA or gDNA that served as material.

This CDR3 is built from 17 residues. V was pared by 3 bases and J by 2 bases, with 16 bases between. Per the germline V gene, CDR1 is KGHSH and CDR2 is LQKENI. TCRdb's table, derived via immunoSEQ multiplex PCR, lists solely in-frame clones and lacks some. The sample consists of 190,000 or so clones, around nine tenths of them appearing once. The J gene is TRBJ2-2, the V gene TRBV18; no firm D call. The sequence was collected from a woman in her late teens or twenties who had recovered from COVID-19. Material: peripheral blood. The CDR3 here is CASSPLLVDTNTGELFF. The CDR3 DNA sequence: TGTGCCAGCTCACCCCTCCTCGTAGATACCAACACCGGGGAGCTGTTTTTT.